A single sample gave rise to the 23 T cell receptor beta chains below, sequenced in a study of T cell repertoires in cytomegalovirus infection. From the reads, TCRdb called clonotypes with MiXCR, one entry per CDR3 protein. This sample carries approximately 500,000 distinct CDR3 sequences, around 10% of them seen once, and the ten largest clones take roughly 10%. The sample comprised PBMCs. These receptors were collected from a human donor in good health (CMV status not recorded). Some clones in this sample may be carry-over from other donors' samples.

This clonotype was recorded many times. The chain couples TRBV18 to TRBJ1-5; D remains ambiguous. CDR1 and CDR2 (germline): KGHSH, LQKENI. This CDR3 has 13 amino acids. V was clipped by 6 bases and J by 7 bases, with 13 bases between them. CDR3 nucleotides: TGTGCCAGCTCGCCCACGAGGGAACAGCCCCAGCATTTT. Its translation: CASSPTREQPQHF.

This clonotype was detected many times. V usage is TRBV29-1 and J usage is TRBJ1-1; D not certain. The CDR3 is 13 residues long. V shed 7 bases and J shed 4 bases, with 16 bases lying between them. Germline values: CDR1 SQVTM, CDR2 ANQGSEA. CDR3 sequence reads: CSGSASAVTEAFF. For the CDR3, the DNA is TGCAGCGGGTCGGCCTCTGCGGTCACTGAAGCTTTCTTT.

This clonotype was observed many times. V and J are TRBV2 and TRBJ2-1, with D perhaps assigned TRBD1 or TRBD2 (5 bases each). Germline loops: CDR1 SNHLY, CDR2 FYNNEI. The CDR3 sequence is 15 residues long. V lost 2 bases to trimming and J lost 6 bases, with 14 bases between them. CDR3 sequence: CASSERGPIPNEQFF. DNA of the CDR3: TGTGCCAGCAGTGAAAGGGGACCAATCCCCAATGAGCAGTTCTTC.

This clonotype was seen many times. The CDR3, as DNA: TGTGCCAGCAGTCCCTCTAGCGGGGAGGCGTACAATGAGCAGTTCTTC. This codes for CASSPSSGEAYNEQFF. The V and J genes are TRBV27 and TRBJ2-1, with 9 bases matching TRBD2. Germline lookup yields CDR1 MNHEY and CDR2 SMNVEV (reference sequence). The CDR3 has 16 residues. The junction had 9 bases not matched to a gene; V was cut back by 5 bases and J by 4 bases.

The rearrangement links TRBV15 to TRBJ2-7; no clear D gene. V was shortened by 0 bases and J by 0 bases, with 9 bases between the two germline ends. Germline V CDR1 and CDR2: LNHNV, YYDKDF (reference sequence). The CDR3 is 15 amino acids. The CDR3 reads CATSRDSAFSYEQYF. CDR3 DNA: TGTGCCACCAGCAGAGATTCAGCTTTCTCCTACGAGCAGTACTTC.

This clonotype occurred many times. The gene calls are TRBV20-1 and TRBJ1-4, with a tentative D call TRBD1 (5 bases). V lost 1 base to trimming and J lost 5 bases, with 8 bases between them. The CDR3 loop spans 13 amino acids. Per the germline V gene, CDR1 is DFQATT and CDR2 is SNEGSKA (reference sequence). This CDR3 reads CSARARGNEKLFF. The CDR3 bases are TGCAGTGCTAGAGCCCGGGGGAATGAAAAACTGTTTTTT.

Notes on this clonotype: Just one base apart from a much larger clone, this may be a read error. The chain joins TRBV5-6 to TRBJ2-7; the D call may be TRBD1 or TRBD2 (5 bases each). The CDR3 has 14 amino acids. In germline, CDR1 is SGHDT, CDR2 YYEEEE. V was pared by 3 bases and J by 0 bases, with 10 bases between. CDR3 sequence: CASSWDVNSYEQYF. As DNA, the CDR3 is TGTGCCAGCAGCTGGGACGTCAACTCCTACGAGCAGTACTTC.

This clonotype was detected ten times or more. V and J are TRBV6-1 and TRBJ1-2; 9 positions agree with TRBD1. This CDR3 is built from 13 residues. V trimming: 6 bases; J trimming: 5 bases; junction bases outside the gene matches: 4. Germline-derived CDR1 and CDR2 are MNHNS and SASEGT. The chain's CDR3 is CASSGQGWYGYTF. In DNA, the CDR3 is TGTGCCAGCAGCGGACAGGGGTGGTATGGCTACACCTTC.

The chain couples TRBV18 to TRBJ1-5; the match to TRBD1 covers 8 bases. Germline values: CDR1 KGHSH, CDR2 LQKENI. CDR3 length: 16 amino acids. The trim removed 5 bases at V and 4 bases at J, leaving 10 bases unmatched. The CDR3 region has the DNA TGTGCCAGCTCATCCCGGACAGGGACGACAAATCAGCCCCAGCATTTT. Translating it yields CASSSRTGTTNQPQHF.

This clonotype was detected only a few times. The rearrangement joins TRBV25-1 to TRBJ2-3, with 13 bases that match TRBD2. The germline V gene has CDR1 MGHDK and CDR2 SYGVNS. The CDR3 has 16 residues. The junction had 5 bases not matched to a gene; V was cut back by 3 bases and J by 5 bases. CDR3 protein: CASSDTSGRVLDTQYF. In DNA form, the CDR3 reads TGTGCCAGCAGTGACACTAGCGGGAGGGTTCTAGATACGCAGTATTTT.

This clonotype was detected many times. CDR3 in amino acids: CASSQLQNTGELFF. CDR3 in DNA: TGTGCCAGCAGCCAGCTACAGAACACCGGGGAGCTGTTTTTT. The chain couples TRBV14 to TRBJ2-2; D remains unclear. CDR3 length equals 14 residues. Germline CDR1 is SGHDN and CDR2 is FVKESK. V lost 3 bases and J 1 base, leaving 6 bases between the germline ends.

This clonotype was observed many times. The J gene is TRBJ1-1, the V gene TRBV7-9, with 7 positions matching TRBD1. Germline CDR1 reads SEHNR; CDR2 reads FQNEAQ (reference sequence). The CDR3 runs 15 residues. V trimming: 5 bases; J trimming: 7 bases; junction bases outside the gene matches: 13. This chain's CDR3 is CASSPQGGRADEAFF. CDR3 sequence (DNA): TGTGCCAGCAGCCCCCAGGGGGGGCGAGCTGATGAAGCTTTCTTT.

This clonotype occurred many times. The V call is TRBV7-2, the J call TRBJ1-3, with 9 positions matching TRBD1. Per germline, CDR1 SGHTA and CDR2 FQGNSA. This CDR3 spans 15 amino acids. Trimming at V came to 1 base and at J to 4 bases, leaving 2 bases not matched to a gene. The CDR3 loop reads CASSLDRGLGNTIYF. CDR3 nucleotides: TGTGCCAGCAGCTTAGACAGGGGGCTCGGAAACACCATATATTTT.

The V and J genes are TRBV25-1 and TRBJ2-3; 11 bases fit TRBD2. V gave up 8 bases and J gave up 2 bases; unmatched junction bases: 9. Germline V gene sequence: CDR1 MGHDK, CDR2 SYGVNS. The CDR3 loop spans 16 amino acids. The CDR3 protein is CASSPTGLADTDTQYF. In DNA form, the CDR3 reads TGTGCCAGCTCCCCGACGGGACTAGCGGACACAGATACGCAGTATTTT.

The chain employs TRBV2 and TRBJ2-4; tentative D call: TRBD2 (5 bases). V lost 6 bases and J 0 bases, leaving 9 bases between the germline ends. The length of the CDR3 is 14 residues. Germline loops: CDR1 SNHLY, CDR2 FYNNEI. The CDR3 spells CASRKRVAKNIQYF. CDR3 coding DNA: TGTGCCAGCAGGAAGAGGGTAGCCAAAAACATTCAGTACTTC. The complete variable domain, with remaining parts taken from reference TRBV2 and TRBJ2-4, reads EPEVTQTPSHQVTQMGQEVILRCVPISNHLYFYWYRQILGQKVEFLVSFYNNEISEKSEIFDDQFSVERPDGSNFTLKIRSTKLEDSAMYFCASRKRVAKNIQYFGAGTRLSVL.

The table lists this clonotype with many counts. V is TRBV19 and J is TRBJ1-5; D is undetermined. The germline V gene has CDR1 LNHDA and CDR2 SQIVND (reference sequence). The V gene lost 1 base and the J gene lost 3 bases, with 7 bases spanning the gap. The CDR3 totals 14 residues. CDR3 sequence (DNA): TGTGCCAGTAGTATAGGCGGGTTCAATCAGCCCCAGCATTTT. Translation gives CASSIGGFNQPQHF. The whole variable domain, filled in from reference TRBV19 and TRBJ1-5, reads DGGITQSPKYLFRKEGQNVTLSCEQNLNHDAMYWYRQDPGQGLRLIYYSQIVNDFQKGDIAEGYSVSREKKESFPLTVTSAQKNPTAFYLCASSIGGFNQPQHFGDGTRLSIL.

The V call is TRBV7-2, the J call TRBJ1-1; no reliable D call. V lost 5 bases and J lost 3, with 10 bases in between. The germline CDR1 and CDR2 sequences are SGHTA and FQGNSA. CDR3 size: 13 residues. This CDR3 is CASSPQIDTEAFF. DNA of the CDR3: TGTGCCAGCAGCCCCCAAATCGACACTGAAGCTTTCTTT.

This clonotype was counted ten times or more. The chain couples TRBV12-3 or TRBV12-4 to TRBJ2-2; D uncertain. The V end was cut by 3 bases, the J end by 7 bases, with 12 bases between. The CDR3 consists of 14 residues. The CDR3 DNA sequence: TGTGCCAGCAGTTTGGTTGGAGACGGCGGGGAGCTGTTTTTT. Translated, it gives CASSLVGDGGELFF.

There are a few counts of this clonotype. J is TRBJ2-1 and V is TRBV5-5; 14 nucleotides match TRBD2. Germline V gene sequence: CDR1 SGHKS, CDR2 YYEKEE (reference sequence). V shed 2 bases and J 6 bases; nucleotides not matched to a gene: 4. The CDR3 loop spans 16 amino acids. The CDR3 spells CASSFRLAGGPNEQFF. As DNA, the CDR3 is TGTGCCAGCAGCTTCCGACTAGCGGGAGGGCCCAATGAGCAGTTCTTC.

This clonotype showed up many times. The chain combines TRBV5-1 with TRBJ2-7, with 9 bases aligning to TRBD2. The CDR3 runs 17 residues. Trimming at V came to 0 bases and at J to 3 bases, leaving 10 bases not matched to a gene. Germline V gives CDR1 SGHRS, CDR2 YFSETQ. The CDR3 spells CASSLGRLAGTFYEQYF. The CDR3 nucleotides read TGCGCCAGCAGCTTGGGCCGCCTAGCGGGGACCTTCTACGAGCAGTACTTC.

The rearrangement links TRBV10-3 to TRBJ1-2; D is undetermined. V was clipped by 1 base and J by 5 bases, with 11 bases between them. This CDR3 contains 14 residues. Germline loops: CDR1 ENHRY, CDR2 SYGVKD. The CDR3 sequence: CAISEFGFMYGYTF. The CDR3, as DNA: TGTGCCATCAGTGAGTTCGGGTTCATGTATGGCTACACCTTC.

This clonotype was found many times. The rearrangement uses TRBV6-5 and TRBJ1-2; D is unclear. V was cut by 2 bases and J by 4 bases, with 11 bases left in between. The CDR3 is made up of 14 amino acids. Germline loops: CDR1 MNHEY, CDR2 SVGAGI. CDR3 protein: CASSYRQAIYGYTF. The DNA for the CDR3 is TGTGCCAGCAGTTACCGGCAAGCTATCTATGGCTACACCTTC.

This clonotype was counted many times. V and J are TRBV6-5 and TRBJ1-2; tentative D call: TRBD1 (6 bases). There are 17 residues in the CDR3. Germline assignment: CDR1 MNHEY and CDR2 SVGAGI. Trimming stripped 2 bases from V and 5 bases from J, with 21 bases between. The CDR3 DNA follows: TGTGCCAGCAGTTACCAACCCGGGGGGGCCCCGGGGTATGGCTACACCTTC. Its protein is CASSYQPGGAPGYGYTF.